A selection of T cell receptor beta chains follows, all from one sample in a study of T cell changes during pregnancy in multiple sclerosis. The method was immunoSEQ multiplex PCR; TCRdb's version includes in-frame clones alone and lacks a portion of them. The table lists tens of thousands of clones, over 85% of them singletons. This specimen was peripheral blood, taken in the third trimester of pregnancy. The source of these receptors is a female donor in good health, enrolled as a control in a pregnancy study. Both conserved end residues are part of each CDR3. Fields, in order: J gene, V gene, clone size, D gene, CDR3 protein, CDR3 DNA. A D gene is named only where the DNA matches it firmly. A clone size is listed for some rows: how often the clone was seen (once, few, many), or a class if it is expanded.

J gene: TRBJ2-7; V gene: TRBV27; clone size: .; D gene: TRBD1; CDR3 protein: CASSFNRGYLYEQYF; CDR3 DNA: TGTGCCAGCAGTTTCAACAGGGGTTATCTCTACGAGCAGTACTTC
J gene: TRBJ2-1; V gene: TRBV6-6; clone size: once; D gene: .; CDR3 protein: CASRGVESNEQFF; CDR3 DNA: TGTGCCAGCAGAGGAGTGGAGAGCAATGAGCAGTTCTTC
J gene: TRBJ1-1; V gene: TRBV28; clone size: .; D gene: TRBD1; CDR3 protein: CASSWTGPTEAFF; CDR3 DNA: TGTGCCAGCAGTTGGACAGGGCCCACTGAAGCTTTCTTT
J gene: TRBJ2-2; V gene: TRBV5-1; clone size: .; D gene: TRBD1; CDR3 protein: CASSLTGGGTGELFF; CDR3 DNA: TGCGCCAGCAGCTTGACAGGGGGCGGAACCGGGGAGCTGTTTTTT
J gene: TRBJ1-3; V gene: TRBV5-1; clone size: .; D gene: .; CDR3 protein: CASSSPRDGNTIYF; CDR3 DNA: TGCGCCAGCAGCTCCCCCCGAGATGGAAACACCATATATTTT
J gene: TRBJ2-7; V gene: TRBV4-1; clone size: .; D gene: .; CDR3 protein: CASSQVSGGSSYEQYF; CDR3 DNA: TGCGCCAGCAGCCAAGTATCAGGTGGGTCGTCCTACGAGCAGTACTTC
J gene: TRBJ1-5; V gene: TRBV28; clone size: once; D gene: TRBD1; CDR3 protein: CASSRDRGPNQPQHF; CDR3 DNA: TGTGCCAGCAGTCGGGACAGGGGCCCCAATCAGCCCCAGCATTTT
J gene: TRBJ2-7; V gene: TRBV5-4; clone size: .; D gene: TRBD1; CDR3 protein: CASSLPGQGAHEQYF; CDR3 DNA: TGTGCCAGCAGCTTGCCGGGACAGGGCGCCCACGAGCAGTACTTC
J gene: TRBJ1-5; V gene: TRBV4-1; clone size: .; D gene: .; CDR3 protein: CASSPQQGSNQPQHF; CDR3 DNA: TGCGCCAGCAGCCCCCAGCAGGGGAGCAATCAGCCCCAGCATTTT
J gene: TRBJ2-5; V gene: TRBV28; clone size: .; D gene: .; CDR3 protein: CASSRLNYSGRYGQETQYF; CDR3 DNA: TGTGCCAGCAGTCGACTAAATTATTCAGGAAGGTACGGCCAAGAGACCCAGTACTTC
J gene: TRBJ2-4; V gene: TRBV7-8; clone size: .; D gene: TRBD1; CDR3 protein: CASSLARTGRNIQYF; CDR3 DNA: TGTGCCAGCAGCTTAGCCCGGACAGGGAGGAACATTCAGTACTTC
J gene: TRBJ1-1; V gene: TRBV19; clone size: few; D gene: .; CDR3 protein: CASGALNTEAFF; CDR3 DNA: TGTGCCAGTGGGGCCCTGAACACTGAAGCTTTCTTT
J gene: TRBJ2-1; V gene: TRBV5-4; clone size: .; D gene: .; CDR3 protein: CASSPRYGTEGNEQFF; CDR3 DNA: TGTGCCAGCAGCCCTCGGTACGGGACTGAGGGCAATGAGCAGTTCTTC
J gene: TRBJ1-5; V gene: TRBV13; clone size: .; D gene: .; CDR3 protein: CASSAGDRNQPQHF; CDR3 DNA: TGTGCCAGCAGCGCAGGGGACCGGAATCAGCCCCAGCATTTT
J gene: TRBJ1-2; V gene: TRBV7-8; clone size: few; D gene: .; CDR3 protein: CASSLVDYGYTF; CDR3 DNA: TGTGCCAGCAGCTTAGTAGACTATGGCTACACCTTC
J gene: TRBJ2-7; V gene: TRBV13; clone size: once; D gene: .; CDR3 protein: CASSLRDTSYEQYF; CDR3 DNA: TGTGCCAGCAGCCTCCGGGACACTTCCTACGAGCAGTACTTC
J gene: TRBJ2-1; V gene: TRBV19; clone size: .; D gene: .; CDR3 protein: CASSRKFSYNEQFF; CDR3 DNA: TGTGCCAGTTCTAGGAAATTCTCCTACAATGAGCAGTTCTTC
J gene: TRBJ2-7; V gene: TRBV5-8; clone size: .; D gene: TRBD1; CDR3 protein: CASITPFYRGQGAFEQYF; CDR3 DNA: TGTGCCAGCATCACCCCCTTCTACAGGGGACAGGGGGCTTTCGAGCAGTACTTC
J gene: TRBJ2-1; V gene: TRBV29-1; clone size: .; D gene: TRBD2; CDR3 protein: CSVVDGRAYSEQFF; CDR3 DNA: TGCAGCGTTGTCGACGGGAGGGCCTACTCTGAGCAGTTCTTC
J gene: TRBJ2-1; V gene: TRBV25-1; clone size: .; D gene: .; CDR3 protein: CASSENGEGSSYNEQFF; CDR3 DNA: TGTGCCAGCAGTGAAAATGGGGAAGGGAGCTCCTACAATGAGCAGTTCTTC
J gene: TRBJ2-1; V gene: TRBV11-2; clone size: .; D gene: TRBD2; CDR3 protein: CASSSLGGRAPNEQFF; CDR3 DNA: TGTGCCAGCAGCTCCCTTGGCGGGAGGGCCCCCAATGAGCAGTTCTTC
J gene: TRBJ1-2; V gene: TRBV7-9; clone size: .; D gene: TRBD1; CDR3 protein: CASSLVRSGTGDGYTF; CDR3 DNA: TGTGCCAGCAGCTTAGTTAGGAGTGGGACAGGGGATGGCTACACCTTC
J gene: TRBJ2-6; V gene: TRBV25-1; clone size: .; D gene: TRBD2; CDR3 protein: CASSRGGPGANVLTF; CDR3 DNA: TGTGCCAGCAGCCGGGGGGGCCCTGGGGCCAACGTCCTGACTTTC
J gene: TRBJ2-5; V gene: TRBV11-2; clone size: .; D gene: TRBD1; CDR3 protein: CASSLGTGIPQETQYF; CDR3 DNA: TGTGCCAGCAGCCTAGGGACAGGGATCCCCCAAGAGACCCAGTACTTC
J gene: TRBJ1-1; V gene: TRBV6-5; clone size: .; D gene: TRBD1; CDR3 protein: CASSSRQGAHTEAFF; CDR3 DNA: TGTGCCAGCAGTTCCAGACAGGGGGCACACACTGAAGCTTTCTTT
J gene: TRBJ2-7; V gene: TRBV29-1; clone size: .; D gene: .; CDR3 protein: CSVTSWTVRYEQYF; CDR3 DNA: TGCAGCGTTACCTCTTGGACAGTGCGCTACGAGCAGTACTTC
J gene: TRBJ2-7; V gene: TRBV4-1; clone size: .; D gene: .; CDR3 protein: CASSQVRDNNEQYF; CDR3 DNA: TGCGCCAGCAGCCAAGTTAGGGACAATAACGAGCAGTACTTC